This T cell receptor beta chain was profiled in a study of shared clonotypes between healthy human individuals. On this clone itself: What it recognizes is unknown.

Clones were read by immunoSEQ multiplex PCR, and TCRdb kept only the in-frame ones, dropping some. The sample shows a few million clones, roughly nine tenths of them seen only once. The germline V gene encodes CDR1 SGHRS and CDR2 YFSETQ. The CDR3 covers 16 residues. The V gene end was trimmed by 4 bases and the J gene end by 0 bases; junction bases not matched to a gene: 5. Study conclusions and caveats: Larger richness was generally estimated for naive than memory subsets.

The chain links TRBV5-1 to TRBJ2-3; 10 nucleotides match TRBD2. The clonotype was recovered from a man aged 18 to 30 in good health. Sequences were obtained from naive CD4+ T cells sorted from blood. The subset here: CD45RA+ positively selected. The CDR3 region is CASSRSGGSSTDTQYF. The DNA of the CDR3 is TGCGCCAGCAGCCGTAGCGGGGGGAGTAGCACAGATACGCAGTATTTT.